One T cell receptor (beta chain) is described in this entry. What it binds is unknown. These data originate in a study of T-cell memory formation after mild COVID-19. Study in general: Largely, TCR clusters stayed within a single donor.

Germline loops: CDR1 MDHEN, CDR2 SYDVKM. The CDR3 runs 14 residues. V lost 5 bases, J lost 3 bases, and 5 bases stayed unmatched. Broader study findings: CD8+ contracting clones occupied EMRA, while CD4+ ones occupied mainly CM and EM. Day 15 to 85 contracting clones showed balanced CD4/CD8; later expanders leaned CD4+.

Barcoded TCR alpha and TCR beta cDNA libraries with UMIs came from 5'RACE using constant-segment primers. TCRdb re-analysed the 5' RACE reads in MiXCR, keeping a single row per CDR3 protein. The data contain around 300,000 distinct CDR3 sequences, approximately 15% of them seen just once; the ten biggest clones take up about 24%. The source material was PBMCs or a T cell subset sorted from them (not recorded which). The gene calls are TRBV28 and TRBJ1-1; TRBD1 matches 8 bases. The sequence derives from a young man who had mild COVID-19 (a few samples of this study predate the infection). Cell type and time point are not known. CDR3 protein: CASSTGQGDTEAFF. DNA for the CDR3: TGTGCCAGCAGTACCGGACAGGGCGACACTGAAGCTTTCTTT.